These T cell receptor beta chains were read from a single sample in a study of T cells in Graves' hyperthyroidism and ophthalmopathy. TCRdb reprocessed the multiplex PCR reads with MiXCR, giving one entry per CDR3 protein. Found here are more than 500,000 distinct CDR3 sequences, roughly 15% of them singletons; the top ten hold around 4%. Sequencing was done on a sample of blood. These receptor sequences come from a middle-aged woman with Graves' ophthalmopathy. The conserved cysteine and the conserved F or W are not part of the CDR3 here. The order of the fields is CDR3 protein, V gene, clone size. Size is stated for part of the rows, as once, few or many counts, or as a class when the clone is expanded.

CDR3aa: ASRTPGVSNQPQH
v_gene: TRBV6-1
abundance: many

CDR3aa: ASSYPGPGNTIY
v_gene: TRBV6-5
abundance: many

CDR3aa: ASLGGAEAF
v_gene: TRBV27
abundance: NA

CDR3aa: ASSPRGDPGELF
v_gene: TRBV7-7
abundance: few

CDR3aa: ASRAGGWNTEAF
v_gene: TRBV28
abundance: NA

CDR3aa: ASRRLAEETQY
v_gene: TRBV6-2/TRBV6-3
abundance: NA

CDR3aa: SAVLDFSYEQY
v_gene: TRBV20-1
abundance: many

CDR3aa: ASSIFFGAGKLNYEQY
v_gene: TRBV19
abundance: few

CDR3aa: ASSSGGSNYGYT
v_gene: TRBV6-2/TRBV6-3
abundance: NA

CDR3aa: SVEGTEDSVMNTEAF
v_gene: TRBV29-1
abundance: many

CDR3aa: ASRGSRDRFQETQY
v_gene: TRBV2
abundance: NA